The 27 T cell receptor beta chains below come from one sample, sequenced in a study of T cell responses to AZD1222 COVID-19 vaccine. Generated by immunoSEQ multiplex PCR, the TCRdb table keeps only in-frame clones and is missing some. The data show about 69,000 clones, with approximately 87% seen just once and around a quarter held by the top ten. Sequencing used peripheral blood, obtained 28 days after the second AZD1222 dose. The receptors originated from an adult who received the AZD1222 COVID-19 vaccine.

The gene calls are TRBV5-8 and TRBJ2-7; TRBD1 matches 10 bases. The germline gives CDR1 SGHTS, CDR2 YDEGEE. This CDR3 has 14 amino acids. V shed 4 bases and J 2 bases; nucleotides not matched to a gene: 3. In nucleotides, the CDR3 is TGTGCCAGCAGCCACGGGACAGGGGCCTACGAGCAGTACTTC. This translates into CASSHGTGAYEQYF.

This clone was detected a few times. The chain couples TRBV7-9 to TRBJ1-5; 7 bases line up with TRBD1. The CDR3 is 13 residues long. Germline V lookup: CDR1 SEHNR, CDR2 FQNEAQ (reference sequence). Trimming cost V 3 bases and J 4 bases; bases outside gene matches: 0. The CDR3 DNA follows: TGTGCCAGCAGCTTGACAGGGAATCAGCCCCAGCATTTT. As protein: CASSLTGNQPQHF.

This sequence joins TRBV5-5 and TRBJ1-1, with 7 bases matching TRBD1. Germline V gene sequence: CDR1 SGHKS, CDR2 YYEKEE (reference sequence). This CDR3 region has 16 residues. The J segment lost 1 base and the V segment lost 4 bases, leaving 10 bases of the junction unmatched. CDR3 DNA sequence: TGTGCCAGCAGCGGATTACAGGGGTGGGGGAACACTGAAGCTTTCTTT. Amino acid sequence: CASSGLQGWGNTEAFF.

V is TRBV3-1 (or the pseudogene TRBV3-2) and J is TRBJ1-2; 9 nucleotides line up with TRBD1. The J segment lost 8 bases and the V segment lost 2 bases, leaving 9 bases of the junction unmatched. CDR1 is LGHDT and CDR2 is YNNKEL in the germline V gene (reference sequence). The CDR3 spans 15 residues. This CDR3 is CASSQPGTGLGGYTF. In DNA form, the CDR3 reads TGTGCCAGCAGCCAACCCGGGACAGGGTTGGGAGGCTACACCTTC.

In DNA, the CDR3 is TGTGCCAGCAGCCGGGGACAGGGGTCTTTCTATGGCTACACCTTC. Translating gives CASSRGQGSFYGYTF. The chain uses TRBV27 and TRBJ1-2; 10 bases match TRBD1. The CDR3 contains 15 residues. The V segment lost 6 bases and the J segment 4 bases; nucleotides outside the gene matches: 8. Germline CDR1 and CDR2: MNHEY and SMNVEV (reference sequence).

This clone was recorded many times. The rearrangement joins TRBV2 to TRBJ2-7; D is undetermined. This CDR3 is 13 amino acids long. Germline V gene lookup returns CDR1 SNHLY and CDR2 FYNNEI. Trimming cost V 3 bases and J 7 bases, with 13 bases left between them. CDR3 nucleotide sequence: TGTGCCAGCAGTGACGTCGGGTCTGTGGAGCAGTACTTC. This encodes CASSDVGSVEQYF. The whole variable domain, filled in from reference TRBV2 and TRBJ2-7, reads EPEVTQTPSHQVTQMGQEVILRCVPISNHLYFYWYRQILGQKVEFLVSFYNNEISEKSEIFDDQFSVERPDGSNFTLKIRSTKLEDSAMYFCASSDVGSVEQYFGPGTRLTVT.

V gene TRBV30 combines with J gene TRBJ1-1; D gene ambiguous. There are 13 residues in the CDR3. The V and J ends lost 4 bases and 1 base respectively, with 10 bases between them. Looked up from germline, CDR1 is GTSNPN and CDR2 is SVGIG (reference sequence). The CDR3 nucleotides are TGTGCCTGGAATAGGGAGAAGAACACTGAAGCTTTCTTT. It encodes CAWNREKNTEAFF. Combining the CDR3 with reference TRBV30 and TRBJ1-1 gives the whole variable domain SQTIHQWPATLVQPVGSPLSLECTVEGTSNPNLYWYRQAAGRGLQLLFYSVGIGQISSEVPQNLSASRPQDRQFILSSKKLLLSDSGFYLCAWNREKNTEAFFGQGTRLTVV.

This clone appeared a single time. This chain joins TRBV5-1 and TRBJ1-6; 9 bases agree with TRBD1. The germline gives CDR1 SGHRS, CDR2 YFSETQ. The CDR3 is 14 amino acids. V gave up 5 bases and J gave up 9 bases; unmatched junction bases: 6. This chain's CDR3 is CASSSGTGSSPLHF. The CDR3 DNA reads TGCGCCAGCAGTTCCGGGACAGGGTCTTCACCCCTCCACTTT.

This chain connects TRBV5-1 to TRBJ2-1; D gene ambiguous. Germline lookup yields CDR1 SGHRS and CDR2 YFSETQ. Trimming left V 1 base short and J 0 bases short, with 8 bases between. This CDR3 region has 15 residues. DNA of the CDR3: TGCGCCAGCAGCTTGTTATCGAGCTCCTACAATGAGCAGTTCTTC. Its protein is CASSLLSSSYNEQFF.

The chain joins TRBV2 to TRBJ2-1, with 12 bases identical to TRBD2. This CDR3 region has 16 residues. V lost 6 bases to trimming and J lost 4 bases; unmatched junction nucleotides: 7. Germline values: CDR1 SNHLY, CDR2 FYNNEI. Here the CDR3 DNA reads TGTGCCAGCAGGGGAACTAGCGGGGGGATATACAATGAGCAGTTCTTC. Translating gives CASRGTSGGIYNEQFF. The full variable domain, with the rest looked up from reference TRBV2 and TRBJ2-1, is EPEVTQTPSHQVTQMGQEVILRCVPISNHLYFYWYRQILGQKVEFLVSFYNNEISEKSEIFDDQFSVERPDGSNFTLKIRSTKLEDSAMYFCASRGTSGGIYNEQFFGPGTRLTVL.

The chain recombines TRBV11-1 with TRBJ2-7; D call uncertain. Per the germline V gene, CDR1 is SGHAT and CDR2 is FQDESV (reference sequence). The CDR3 spans 14 residues. V was pared by 5 bases and J by 7 bases, with 18 bases between. The CDR3 is CASSQDGVGLEQYF. The CDR3 DNA is TGTGCCAGCAGCCAGGACGGTGTAGGTTTAGAGCAGTACTTC.

CDR3 in DNA: TGTGCCAGCAGCTCGTATGAAGAGAACTACGAGCAGTACTTC. It specifies CASSSYEENYEQYF. V usage is TRBV6-5 and J usage is TRBJ2-7, with unresolved D. Germline V gene data show CDR1 as MNHEY and CDR2 as SVGAGI. V dropped 6 bases and J dropped 3 bases, with 15 bases sitting between them. CDR3 length: 14 amino acids.

In its sample, this clone was seen many times. The chain's CDR3 is CASSPTGRSYEQYF. In DNA form, the CDR3 reads TGTGCCAGCAGCCCAACGGGACGGTCCTACGAGCAGTACTTC. The V and J genes are TRBV9 and TRBJ2-7; D may match TRBD1 or TRBD2 (5 bases each). Germline CDR1 and CDR2: SGDLS and YYNGEE. Trimming removed 4 bases from V and 1 base from J, with 12 bases in between. The CDR3 has 14 amino acids.

The chain couples TRBV27 to TRBJ1-2; 7 nucleotides match TRBD1. The trim removed 6 bases at V and 2 bases at J, leaving 3 bases unmatched. The length of the CDR3 is 13 residues. CDR1 MNHEY and CDR2 SMNVEV come from the germline V gene (reference sequence). CDR3 sequence: CASRFRGNYGYTF. Written as DNA, the CDR3 is TGTGCCAGCAGATTCAGGGGGAACTATGGCTACACCTTC.

The gene calls are TRBV13 and TRBJ1-5; perhaps TRBD1 as D (6 bases). This CDR3 contains 16 residues. V was pared by 7 bases and J by 1 base, with 17 bases between. Per the germline V gene, CDR1 is PRHDT and CDR2 is FYEKMQ (reference sequence). The CDR3 sequence is CASTDSRGASNQPQHF. In DNA form, the CDR3 reads TGTGCCAGCACCGATTCCCGGGGGGCGAGCAATCAGCCCCAGCATTTT.

This chain uses TRBV6-4 with TRBJ1-6; D remains unclear. V was cut by 11 bases and J by 2 bases, with 16 bases left in between. The CDR3 runs 15 residues. The germline gives CDR1 MRHNA, CDR2 SNTAGT. The CDR3 sequence is CARVFVCAYNSPLHF. CDR3 nucleotides: TGTGCCCGAGTGTTTGTGTGCGCCTATAATTCACCCCTCCACTTT.

V is TRBV6-5 and J is TRBJ1-5; D not resolved. V was clipped by 6 bases and J by 0 bases, with 12 bases between them. The CDR3 consists of 15 residues. Germline V CDR1 and CDR2: MNHEY, SVGAGI. The CDR3 is CASSSLGYSNQPQHF. The CDR3 region has the DNA TGTGCCAGCAGCTCACTGGGTTATAGCAATCAGCCCCAGCATTTT.

The chain combines TRBV29-1 with TRBJ2-7; D unresolved. In germline, CDR1 is SQVTM, CDR2 ANQGSEA. The CDR3 is 12 residues long. The CDR3 loop is CSVQKGRYEQYF. The CDR3 nucleotides read TGCAGTGTTCAGAAGGGCCGATACGAGCAGTACTTC.

The rearrangement uses TRBV3-1 (or the pseudogene TRBV3-2) and TRBJ2-6; D is undetermined. This CDR3 is built from 15 residues. Germline assignment: CDR1 LGHDT and CDR2 YNNKEL (reference sequence). Trimming removed 4 bases at V and 0 bases at J, with 7 bases between. CDR3 loop: CASSPPVSGANVLTF. CDR3 nucleotides: TGTGCCAGCAGCCCTCCAGTCTCTGGGGCCAACGTCCTGACTTTC.

This clone was detected only once. For the CDR3, the DNA is TGTGCCAACTTTATCCGGGTCAGCTCTGGAAACACCATATATTTT. Its translation: CANFIRVSSGNTIYF. The V and J genes are TRBV2 and TRBJ1-3; D is unresolved. The V end lost 10 bases, the J end lost 0 bases, and 16 bases lay between the germline ends. This CDR3 spans 15 amino acids. Germline V gene lookup returns CDR1 SNHLY and CDR2 FYNNEI.

This clone was recorded a few times. The V call is TRBV3-1 (or the pseudogene TRBV3-2), the J call TRBJ1-6; tentatively, D is TRBD1 (5 bases). There are 13 residues in the CDR3. Germline CDR1 reads LGHDT; CDR2 reads YNNKEL (reference sequence). V lost 8 bases and J 9 bases, leaving 14 bases between the germline ends. The CDR3 region has the DNA TGTGCCAGCGCGACGGAGGGGACTTCACCCCTCCACTTT. Its protein is CASATEGTSPLHF.

This clone was counted once. The gene calls are TRBV7-9 and TRBJ2-7; D is tentatively TRBD1 or TRBD2 (5 bases each). Germline-derived CDR1 and CDR2 are SEHNR and FQNEAQ (reference sequence). The V gene lost 4 bases and the J gene lost 0 bases, with 13 bases spanning the gap. The CDR3 is 15 residues long. The CDR3 loop reads CASSSFGTVSYEQYF. The DNA of the CDR3 is TGTGCCAGCAGCTCCTTTGGGACGGTCTCCTACGAGCAGTACTTC.

The chain employs TRBV9 and TRBJ1-1, with unresolved D. The CDR3 is 16 amino acids. V gave up 4 bases and J gave up 4 bases, with 20 bases separating them. Germline V gene data show CDR1 as SGDLS and CDR2 as YYNGEE. CDR3 region: CASSRLGPGGFTEAFF. The CDR3 region has the DNA TGTGCCAGCAGCCGCCTGGGTCCCGGAGGCTTCACTGAAGCTTTCTTT.

The rearrangement uses TRBV6-5 and TRBJ2-7; TRBD1 matches at 9 bases. The trim removed 10 bases at V and 0 bases at J, leaving 4 bases unmatched. Germline loops: CDR1 MNHEY, CDR2 SVGAGI. The CDR3 sequence is 13 residues long. CDR3 coding DNA: TGTGCCACCGGACAGGGGAGCTCCTACGAGCAGTACTTC. It translates to CATGQGSSYEQYF.

This clone was observed a handful of times. The chain uses TRBV5-4 and TRBJ2-1; TRBD2 matches 7 bases. The length of the CDR3 is 15 residues. V shed 0 bases and J 3 bases; nucleotides not matched to a gene: 3. Germline V CDR1 and CDR2: SGHNT, YYREEE (reference sequence). CDR3 loop: CASSLAGGGYNEQFF. The CDR3 DNA sequence: TGTGCCAGCAGCTTGGCGGGCGGGGGCTACAATGAGCAGTTCTTC.

V and J are TRBV28 and TRBJ1-3, with 9 bases identical to TRBD1. Germline CDR1 reads MDHEN; CDR2 reads SYDVKM. With 3 bases clipped from V and 4 bases from J, the junction kept 4 bases outside the gene matches. The CDR3 runs 15 residues. CDR3 region: CASSLAGTGGNTIYF. For the CDR3, the DNA is TGTGCCAGCAGTTTGGCCGGGACAGGGGGAAACACCATATATTTT.

This chain uses TRBV20-1 with TRBJ2-7; the D gene is possibly TRBD1 (6 bases). Germline V gene data show CDR1 as DFQATT and CDR2 as SNEGSKA (reference sequence). V gave up 3 bases and J gave up 10 bases, with 19 bases separating them. The CDR3 length is 13 residues. CDR3 loop: CSASGGRGHPQYF. As DNA, the CDR3 is TGCAGTGCTAGTGGGGGCAGGGGCCACCCCCAGTACTTC.